This T cell receptor beta chain was sequenced for a study of T cells expressing NK-cell markers. At the level of the study: In sorted CD3+CD56+NKG2C+, CD3+CD56+NKG2C- and CD3+CD56-NKG2C+ T cells, TCR beta repertoires were obtained. Seven of eight sequenced donors tested HCMV-seropositive; one tested seronegative. Whole-study findings and limits: For a handful of donors, the dominant NKG2C+ clonotypes made up about 1.0-8% of their CD8+ T cells.

Beta-chain TCR cDNA was generated via 5'RACE template switching with UMIs. From the 5' RACE reads, TCRdb lists one entry per CDR3 protein and no DNA. This sample lists some 450,000 distinct CDR3 sequences; its ten largest clones have 7.3%. On this clonotype: What it recognizes is unknown.

CDR3 length: 14 amino acids. CDR1 is SGHRS and CDR2 is YFSETQ in the germline V gene. Sample: blood T cells: a sorted CD56 or NKG2C T cell subset, CD4+ or CD8+ T cells, or bulk PBMC T cells (not recorded which). The rearrangement links TRBV5-1 to TRBJ1-2; with no DNA, the TCRdb D assignment of TRBD1 cannot be verified. This clonotype was obtained from a woman between 18 and 75 years old in good health. The CDR3 region is CASTDRGGTYGYTF.